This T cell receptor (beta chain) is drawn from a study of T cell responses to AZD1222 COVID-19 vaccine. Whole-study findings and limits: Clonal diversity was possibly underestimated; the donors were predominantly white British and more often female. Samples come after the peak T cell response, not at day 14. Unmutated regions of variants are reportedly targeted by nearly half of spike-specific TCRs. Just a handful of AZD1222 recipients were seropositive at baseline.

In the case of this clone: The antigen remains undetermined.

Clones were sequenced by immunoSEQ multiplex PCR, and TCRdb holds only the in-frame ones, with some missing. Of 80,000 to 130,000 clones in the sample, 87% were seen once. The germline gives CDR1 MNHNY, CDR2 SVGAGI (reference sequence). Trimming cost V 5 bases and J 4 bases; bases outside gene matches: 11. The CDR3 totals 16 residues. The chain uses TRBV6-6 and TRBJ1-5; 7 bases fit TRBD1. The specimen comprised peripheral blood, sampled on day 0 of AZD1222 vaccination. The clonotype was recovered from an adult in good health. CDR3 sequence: CASSPPSAGGNQPQHF. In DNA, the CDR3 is TGTGCCAGCAGTCCCCCGTCGGCAGGGGGGAATCAGCCCCAGCATTTT.